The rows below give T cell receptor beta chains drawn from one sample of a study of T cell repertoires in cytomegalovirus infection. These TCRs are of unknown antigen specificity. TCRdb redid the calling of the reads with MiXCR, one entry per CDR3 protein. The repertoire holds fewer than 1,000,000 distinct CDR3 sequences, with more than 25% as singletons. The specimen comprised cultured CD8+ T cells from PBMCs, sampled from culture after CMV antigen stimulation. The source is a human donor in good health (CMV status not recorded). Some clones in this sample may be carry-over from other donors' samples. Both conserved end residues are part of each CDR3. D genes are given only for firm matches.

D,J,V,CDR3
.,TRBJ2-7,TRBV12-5,CASAGMGQGYEQYF
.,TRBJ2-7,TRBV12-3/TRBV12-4,CDSSFLTYEQYF
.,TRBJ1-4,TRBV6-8,CASSLSWGKNEKLFF
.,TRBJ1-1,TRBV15,CATSRDGTEAFF
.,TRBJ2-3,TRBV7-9,CASSLAGQRYPADTQYF
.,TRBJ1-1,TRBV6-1,CASSEAVWAIGMNTEAFF
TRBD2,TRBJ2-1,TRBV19,CASSIAYPTSGVKFGEFF
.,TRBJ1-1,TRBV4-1,CASSQAPMNTEAFF
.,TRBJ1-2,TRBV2,CASIGTGSNYGYTF
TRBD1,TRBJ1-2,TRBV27,CASSFIPGGATNYGYTF
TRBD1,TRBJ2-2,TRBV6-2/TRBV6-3,CASSKRTGDGELFF
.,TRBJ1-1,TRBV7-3,CASSLHGAWDTEAFF
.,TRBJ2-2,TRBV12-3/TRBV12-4,CASSLAPPGVTGELFF
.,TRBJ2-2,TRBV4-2,CASSQQGGGTYSNTGELFF
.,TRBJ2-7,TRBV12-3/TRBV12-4,CASSSSRLEQYF
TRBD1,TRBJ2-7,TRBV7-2,CASSIGQGVIYEQYF
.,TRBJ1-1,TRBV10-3,CAISEQGADTEAFF
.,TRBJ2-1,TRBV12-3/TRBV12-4,CASYFRDEQFF
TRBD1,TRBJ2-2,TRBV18,CASSPPPGQEPTGELFF
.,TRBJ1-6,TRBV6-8,CASSYGADGSPLHF
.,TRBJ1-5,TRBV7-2,CAIFGGGKQPQHF
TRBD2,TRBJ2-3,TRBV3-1,CASSQDQLSGGIIDTQYF
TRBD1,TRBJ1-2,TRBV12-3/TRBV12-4,CASSLTPPGGNYGYTF
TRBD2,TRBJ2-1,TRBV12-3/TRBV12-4,CASSKGGGPGNEQFF
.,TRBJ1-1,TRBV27,CASSFGEGSEAFF
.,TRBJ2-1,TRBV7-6,CASSPTSGTAASYNEQFF
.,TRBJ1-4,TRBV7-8,CASSSQSIYTTNEKLFF
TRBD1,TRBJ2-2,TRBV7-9,CASSLLRGQRSPGELFF
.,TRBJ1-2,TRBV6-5,CASKQDNGGYGYTF
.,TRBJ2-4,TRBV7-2,CASSLDDSGRQKNIQYF
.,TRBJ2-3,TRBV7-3,CASSLIGGGSDTQYF
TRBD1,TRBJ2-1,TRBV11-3,CASSGTVYNEQFF
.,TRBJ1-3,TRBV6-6,CASSKRGRTSGNTIYF
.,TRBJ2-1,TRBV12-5,CASGLVLQGGGEQFF
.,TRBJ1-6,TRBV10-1,CASSAGQISPLHF
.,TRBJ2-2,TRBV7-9,CVSRTENTGELFF
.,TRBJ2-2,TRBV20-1,CSASPRGRTNTGELFF
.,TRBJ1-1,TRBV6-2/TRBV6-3,CASNRGMNTEAFF
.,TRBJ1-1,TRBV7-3,CASSFPPGPAEAFF
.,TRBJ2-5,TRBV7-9,CASSLSGIQETQYF
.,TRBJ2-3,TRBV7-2,CASRWKTDTQYF
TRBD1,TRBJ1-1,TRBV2,CARDFTGGAGTEAFF
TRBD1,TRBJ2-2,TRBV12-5,CASGETGTGGAEYYTGELFF
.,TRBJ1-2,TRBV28,CASSRTGLMMKYGYTF
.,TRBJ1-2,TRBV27,CASSLVRETNYGYTF
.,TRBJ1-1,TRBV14,CASSSSGGVHTEAFF
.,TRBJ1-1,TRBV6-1,CASSEWGGRANTEAFF
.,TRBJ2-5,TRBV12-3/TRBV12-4,CASGDPNQETQYF
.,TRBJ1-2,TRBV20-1,CSARGAGDYGYTF